The 27 T cell receptor beta chains given below trace back to one sample, sequenced in a study of technical replicates of blood from a handful of donors. TCRdb's copy holds only in-frame clones and misses some; the assay was immunoSEQ multiplex PCR. The sample lists tens of thousands of clones, 95% to 98% occurring once. Material: T cells isolated from PBMCs. These TCRs come from a human donor in good health.

This chain links TRBV6-4 with TRBJ2-7; TRBD2 aligns across 10 bases. The V gene's germline CDR1 is MRHNA and CDR2 SNTAGT. V lost 4 bases, J lost 9 bases, and 6 bases stayed unmatched. The CDR3 runs 13 residues. CDR3 sequence reads: CASSVTSGTWQYF. The CDR3 coding sequence is TGTGCCAGCAGTGTAACTAGCGGGACTTGGCAGTACTTC.

In DNA, the CDR3 is TGTGCCACCAGCAGAGATAGGGGGGGGAAGGACTATGGCTACACCTTC. It is translated as CATSRDRGGKDYGYTF. The V call is TRBV15, the J call TRBJ1-2; D might be TRBD1 (6 bases). V was pared by 0 bases and J by 3 bases, with 14 bases between. This CDR3 has 16 amino acids. Looked up from germline, CDR1 is LNHNV and CDR2 is YYDKDF (reference sequence).

The chain links TRBV7-6 to TRBJ2-1; 8 positions match TRBD2. V dropped 3 bases and J dropped 1; count of bases not matched to a gene: 5. Germline V gene lookup returns CDR1 SGHVS and CDR2 FNYEAQ. The length of the CDR3 is 16 residues. The CDR3 DNA follows: TGTGCCAGCAGCTTGGCGAGCGGGGGATCCTACAATGAGCAGTTCTTC. It translates to CASSLASGGSYNEQFF.

The V and J genes are TRBV28 and TRBJ2-1, with D maybe TRBD2 (6 bases). CDR3 length: 19 amino acids. Trimming pared 2 bases from V and 0 bases from J, leaving 20 bases between. Germline V gene sequence: CDR1 MDHEN, CDR2 SYDVKM. The CDR3 spells CASSLRDWLTSSSYNEQFF. In DNA form, the CDR3 reads TGTGCCAGCAGTTTAAGGGACTGGCTTACGTCGAGCTCCTACAATGAGCAGTTCTTC.

This sequence joins TRBV25-1 and TRBJ1-1; no firm D call. The ends were cut back, 2 bases at V and 4 bases at J, with 11 bases in the middle. Germline-derived CDR1 and CDR2 are MGHDK and SYGVNS. The CDR3 has 14 amino acids. CDR3 region: CASSETRSSTEAFF. CDR3 sequence (DNA): TGTGCCAGCAGTGAAACCAGGTCGAGCACTGAAGCTTTCTTT.

The chain uses TRBV7-8 and TRBJ2-7; maybe TRBD1 (5 bases). V gave up 2 bases and J gave up 0 bases, with 11 bases separating them. Germline V lookup: CDR1 SGHVS, CDR2 FQNEAQ. There are 15 residues in the CDR3. CDR3 protein: CASSLNVDSSYEQYF. The CDR3 DNA reads as TGTGCCAGCAGCTTAAACGTCGACAGCTCCTACGAGCAGTACTTC. The variable domain in full, with the rest retrieved from reference TRBV7-8 and TRBJ2-7, is GAGVSQSPRYKVAKRGQDVALRCDPISGHVSLFWYQQALGQGPEFLTYFQNEAQLDKSGLPSDRFFAERPEGSVSTLKIQRTQQEDSAVYLCASSLNVDSSYEQYFGPGTRLTVT.

The chain joins TRBV27 to TRBJ2-7; D call uncertain. This CDR3 spans 15 amino acids. Trimming shortened V by 6 bases and J by 3 bases, and 18 bases separated the two germline ends. Germline V gene lookup returns CDR1 MNHEY and CDR2 SMNVEV (reference sequence). The CDR3 sequence: CASRFNVEIDYEQYF. CDR3 DNA: TGTGCCAGCAGATTCAACGTAGAGATTGACTACGAGCAGTACTTC.

J is TRBJ1-1 and V is TRBV7-9; 7 positions agree with TRBD1. The V and J ends lost 3 bases and 4 bases, in that order; junction bases with no gene match: 8. Germline V gives CDR1 SEHNR, CDR2 FQNEAQ (reference sequence). The CDR3 is 15 residues long. CDR3: CASSFPTGHFTEAFF. The CDR3 nucleotides are TGTGCCAGCAGCTTTCCGACAGGGCATTTCACTGAAGCTTTCTTT.

CDR3 residues: CASSWTGTYNEAFF. In nucleotides, the CDR3 is TGTGCCAGCAGTTGGACCGGGACATACAATGAAGCTTTCTTT. This chain links TRBV6-5 with TRBJ1-1, with D possibly being TRBD1 (6 bases). This CDR3 contains 14 residues. The ends were cut back, 4 bases at V and 7 bases at J, with 16 bases in the middle. CDR1 and CDR2 from the germline V gene are MNHEY and SVGAGI.

This chain joins TRBV28 and TRBJ2-3; possible D gene TRBD2, 7 bases. V lost 1 base, J lost 6 bases, and 11 bases lay in between. CDR3 length: 14 amino acids. Germline CDR1 is MDHEN and CDR2 is SYDVKM. CDR3 sequence: CASSLSQGGDTQYF. The CDR3 DNA is TGTGCCAGCAGTTTATCACAGGGAGGGGATACGCAGTATTTT.

This sequence joins TRBV5-6 and TRBJ1-5, with D tentatively TRBD1 (6 bases). Germline CDR1 and CDR2: SGHDT and YYEEEE. This CDR3 has 16 amino acids. V was cut by 4 bases and J by 6 bases, with 20 bases left in between. CDR3 sequence reads: CASSQGPSTGIQPQHF. In nucleotides, the CDR3 is TGTGCCAGCAGCCAAGGGCCTTCGACAGGAATTCAGCCCCAGCATTTT.

This chain uses TRBV6-5 with TRBJ2-1; 12 positions agree with TRBD2. From germline, CDR1 is MNHEY and CDR2 SVGAGI. The V segment lost 0 bases and the J segment 8 bases; nucleotides outside the gene matches: 2. CDR3 size: 15 residues. The CDR3 protein is CASSYSTSGGHEQFF. CDR3 DNA sequence: TGTGCCAGCAGTTACTCGACTAGCGGGGGCCATGAGCAGTTCTTC.

The rearrangement links TRBV6-5 to TRBJ2-7; D remains unclear. CDR1 is MNHEY, CDR2 SVGAGI, per germline. CDR3 length: 13 residues. The V and J ends lost 0 bases and 5 bases respectively, with 8 bases between them. This chain's CDR3 is CASSYSHRDEQYF. In DNA, the CDR3 is TGTGCCAGCAGTTACTCCCACCGGGACGAGCAGTACTTC.

This clone was observed a single time. This chain uses TRBV27 with TRBJ2-1; 8 nucleotides align to TRBD2. J was trimmed by 10 bases and V by 0 bases; bases with no gene match: 11. The CDR3 runs to 16 residues. Per the germline V gene, CDR1 is MNHEY and CDR2 is SMNVEV (reference sequence). CDR3 region: CASSLSPSAGGGEQFF. The CDR3 DNA follows: TGTGCCAGCAGTTTATCGCCTAGCGCGGGAGGAGGCGAGCAGTTCTTC.

The genes are TRBV13 and TRBJ2-3, with D tentatively TRBD2 (6 bases). This CDR3 is built from 16 residues. Per germline, CDR1 PRHDT and CDR2 FYEKMQ (reference sequence). V was trimmed by 5 bases and J by 6 bases, leaving 21 bases between them. In nucleotides, the CDR3 is TGTGCCAGCAGCCTCACGGGACTCCGGGGCGGTGATACGCAGTATTTT. It specifies CASSLTGLRGGDTQYF.

The chain has TRBV29-1 and TRBJ1-2, with a tentative D call TRBD1 (5 bases). The V gene's germline CDR1 is SQVTM and CDR2 ANQGSEA. V shed 4 bases and J shed 3 bases, with 15 bases lying between them. This CDR3 comprises 14 residues. The CDR3 bases are TGCAGCGTTGCCTCTACCGGGACTCACTATGGCTACACCTTC. Amino acids: CSVASTGTHYGYTF.

This chain joins TRBV28 and TRBJ2-2; weak D call: TRBD1 (5 bases). Deletions cut 4 bases from V and 0 bases from J, with 12 bases between. The CDR3 has 16 amino acids. Germline CDR1 and CDR2: MDHEN and SYDVKM. Here the CDR3 reads CASSSQGSANTGELFF. As DNA, the CDR3 is TGTGCCAGCAGTTCCCAGGGCTCTGCGAACACCGGGGAGCTGTTTTTT.

The chain has TRBV14 and TRBJ2-7, with TRBD1 matching 7 bases. Germline CDR1 SGHDN, CDR2 FVKESK. The ends lost 6 bases at V and 7 bases at J; junction bases unmatched: 9. The CDR3 is made up of 13 amino acids. The CDR3 DNA reads as TGTGCCAGCAGTCGACAGGGAAGCCGGGAGCAGTACTTC. Translated, it gives CASSRQGSREQYF.

The V gene is TRBV7-8, the J gene TRBJ2-7; maybe TRBD2 (6 bases). Germline V gene lookup returns CDR1 SGHVS and CDR2 FQNEAQ. V lost 6 bases, J lost 3 bases, and 18 bases lay in between. The CDR3 length is 15 residues. This chain's CDR3 is CASRRTGTSYYEQYF. CDR3 coding DNA: TGTGCCAGCAGACGTACCGGGACTTCTTACTACGAGCAGTACTTC.

The CDR3: CASSEGLAGGPGEETQYF. DNA for the CDR3: TGCGCCAGCAGCGAAGGACTAGCGGGGGGTCCCGGAGAAGAGACCCAGTACTTC. This rearrangement joins TRBV5-1 to TRBJ2-5, with TRBD2 identical over 14 bases. Germline values: CDR1 SGHRS, CDR2 YFSETQ. V lost 4 bases to trimming and J lost 3 bases; unmatched junction nucleotides: 11. There are 18 residues in the CDR3.

The CDR3 nucleotides are TGTGCCAGCAGCTATGGACAGTTGAACACTGAAGCTTTCTTT. It codes for CASSYGQLNTEAFF. This chain joins TRBV5-8 and TRBJ1-1; tentative D call: TRBD1 (6 bases). CDR1 is SGHTS and CDR2 is YDEGEE in the germline V gene. V lost 3 bases and J lost 0, with 9 bases in between. This CDR3 has 14 amino acids.

V and J are TRBV27 and TRBJ2-6; unclear D gene. The CDR3 covers 13 residues. Germline assignment: CDR1 MNHEY and CDR2 SMNVEV (reference sequence). Trimming stripped 8 bases from V and 1 base from J, with 6 bases between. CDR3 loop: CASRRSGANVLTF. CDR3 nucleotide sequence: TGTGCCAGCCGCAGGTCTGGGGCCAACGTCCTGACTTTC.

This chain links TRBV18 with TRBJ2-5; TRBD2 agrees at 9 bases. Germline V CDR1 and CDR2: KGHSH, LQKENI. V trimming: 3 bases; J trimming: 4 bases; junction bases outside the gene matches: 6. The CDR3 loop spans 15 amino acids. CDR3 region: CASSPSTSGRETQYF. CDR3 in DNA: TGTGCCAGCTCACCGTCGACTAGCGGCAGAGAGACCCAGTACTTC. Looking up the rest from reference TRBV18 and TRBJ2-5 gives the full variable domain: NAGVMQNPRHLVRRRGQEARLRCSPMKGHSHVYWYRQLPEEGLKFMVYLQKENIIDESGMPKERFSAEFPKEGPSILRIQQVVRGDSAAYFCASSPSTSGRETQYFGPGTRLLVL.

The V and J genes are TRBV28 and TRBJ1-5; D perhaps matches TRBD1 (5 bases). The CDR3 is 15 residues long. Germline V lookup: CDR1 MDHEN, CDR2 SYDVKM. V lost 6 bases and J 0 bases, leaving 12 bases between the germline ends. CDR3 residues: CASRGAGHSNQPQHF. CDR3 bases: TGTGCCAGCAGAGGTGCAGGGCATAGCAATCAGCCCCAGCATTTT. The entire variable domain, with the rest obtained from reference TRBV28 and TRBJ1-5, is as follows: DVKVTQSSRYLVKRTGEKVFLECVQDMDHENMFWYRQDPGLGLRLIYFSYDVKMKEKGDIPEGYSVSREKKERFSLILESASTNQTSMYLCASRGAGHSNQPQHFGDGTRLSIL.

The chain recombines TRBV5-6 with TRBJ1-6; possibly TRBD1 for D (5 bases). The V end was cut by 4 bases, the J end by 0 bases, with 11 bases between. Per the germline V gene, CDR1 is SGHDT and CDR2 is YYEEEE. This CDR3 contains 16 residues. CDR3: CASSPFDSSYNSPLHF. Written as DNA, the CDR3 is TGTGCCAGCAGCCCCTTCGACAGCTCCTATAATTCACCCCTCCACTTT. The full variable domain, in which reference TRBV5-6 and TRBJ1-6 provide the parts outside the CDR3, is DAGVTQSPTHLIKTRGQQVTLRCSPKSGHDTVSWYQQALGQGPQFIFQYYEEEERQRGNFPDRFSGHQFPNYSSELNVNALLLGDSALYLCASSPFDSSYNSPLHFGNGTRLTVT.

This sequence joins TRBV7-7 and TRBJ2-5; D possibly corresponds to TRBD2 (6 bases). The ends were cut back, 6 bases at V and 7 bases at J, with 9 bases in the middle. CDR1 is SSHAT and CDR2 is FNYEAQ in the germline V gene (reference sequence). The CDR3 sequence is 11 residues long. In DNA, the CDR3 is TGTGCCAGCAGTCTCGGGGGGACCCAGTACTTC. It codes for CASSLGGTQYF.

This CDR3 is CASRLQGRDTEAFF. The CDR3 nucleotides read TGTGCCAGCAGGCTACAGGGGAGAGATACTGAAGCTTTCTTT. The chain couples TRBV6-6 to TRBJ1-1; 7 bases fit TRBD1. The germline V gene has CDR1 MNHNY and CDR2 SVGAGI (reference sequence). V was pared by 6 bases and J by 5 bases, with 9 bases of the junction left unmatched. The CDR3 totals 14 residues.